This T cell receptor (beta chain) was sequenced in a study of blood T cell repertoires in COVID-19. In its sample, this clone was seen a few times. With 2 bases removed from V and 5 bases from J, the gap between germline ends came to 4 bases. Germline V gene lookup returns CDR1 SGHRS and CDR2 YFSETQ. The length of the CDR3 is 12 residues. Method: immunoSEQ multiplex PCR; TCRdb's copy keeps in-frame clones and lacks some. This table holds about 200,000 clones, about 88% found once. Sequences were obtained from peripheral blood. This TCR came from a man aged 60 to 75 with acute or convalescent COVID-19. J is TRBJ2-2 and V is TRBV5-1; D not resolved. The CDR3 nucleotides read TGCGCCAGCAGCTTTAATACCGGGGAGCTGTTTTTT. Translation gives CASSFNTGELFF.